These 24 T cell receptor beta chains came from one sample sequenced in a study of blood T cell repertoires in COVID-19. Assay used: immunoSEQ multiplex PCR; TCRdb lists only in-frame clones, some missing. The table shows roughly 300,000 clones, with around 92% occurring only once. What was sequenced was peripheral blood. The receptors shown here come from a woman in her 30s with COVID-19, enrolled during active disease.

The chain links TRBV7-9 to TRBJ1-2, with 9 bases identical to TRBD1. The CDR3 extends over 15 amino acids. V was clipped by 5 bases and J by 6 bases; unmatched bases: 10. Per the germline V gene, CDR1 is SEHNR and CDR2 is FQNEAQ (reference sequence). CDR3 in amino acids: CASSRGTGKVDGYTF. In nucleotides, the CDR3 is TGTGCCAGCAGCCGCGGGACAGGGAAAGTGGATGGCTACACCTTC.

The CDR3 here is CASSKGGGSYNEQFF. CDR3 in DNA: TGTGCCAGCAGCAAAGGGGGGGGGTCCTACAATGAGCAGTTCTTC. This chain joins TRBV5-8 and TRBJ2-1, with D perhaps matching TRBD2 (7 bases). Germline lookup yields CDR1 SGHTS and CDR2 YDEGEE. The CDR3 runs to 15 residues. Trimming removed 4 bases at V and 1 base at J, with 12 bases between.

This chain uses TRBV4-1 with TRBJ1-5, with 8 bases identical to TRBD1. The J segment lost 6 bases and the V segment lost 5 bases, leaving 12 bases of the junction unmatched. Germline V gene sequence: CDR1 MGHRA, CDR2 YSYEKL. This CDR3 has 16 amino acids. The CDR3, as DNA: TGCGCCAGCAGCTCCGTCACAGGGGGGAGGCTTCAGCCCCAGCATTTT. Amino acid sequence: CASSSVTGGRLQPQHF.

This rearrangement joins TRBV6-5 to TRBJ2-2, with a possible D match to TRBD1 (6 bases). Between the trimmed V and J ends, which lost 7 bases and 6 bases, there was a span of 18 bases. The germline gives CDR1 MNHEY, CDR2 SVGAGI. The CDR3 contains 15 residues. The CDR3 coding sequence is TGTGCCAGCAACTCCGGGACACTCCTTTCCGGGGAGCTGTTTTTT. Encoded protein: CASNSGTLLSGELFF.

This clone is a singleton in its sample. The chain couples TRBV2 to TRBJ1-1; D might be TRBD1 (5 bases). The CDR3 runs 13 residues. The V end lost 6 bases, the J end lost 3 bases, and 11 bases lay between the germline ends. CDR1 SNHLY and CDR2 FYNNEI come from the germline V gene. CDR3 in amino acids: CASRTVGYTEAFF. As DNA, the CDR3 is TGTGCCAGCAGGACAGTGGGCTACACTGAAGCTTTCTTT. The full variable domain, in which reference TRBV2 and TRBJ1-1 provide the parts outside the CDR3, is EPEVTQTPSHQVTQMGQEVILRCVPISNHLYFYWYRQILGQKVEFLVSFYNNEISEKSEIFDDQFSVERPDGSNFTLKIRSTKLEDSAMYFCASRTVGYTEAFFGQGTRLTVV.

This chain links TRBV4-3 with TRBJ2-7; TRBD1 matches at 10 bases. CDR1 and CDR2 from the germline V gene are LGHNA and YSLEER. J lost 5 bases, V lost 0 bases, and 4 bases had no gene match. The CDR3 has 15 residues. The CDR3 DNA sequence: TGCGCCAGCAGCCAAGATGACAGGGGGCCGAACGAGCAGTACTTC. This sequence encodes CASSQDDRGPNEQYF.

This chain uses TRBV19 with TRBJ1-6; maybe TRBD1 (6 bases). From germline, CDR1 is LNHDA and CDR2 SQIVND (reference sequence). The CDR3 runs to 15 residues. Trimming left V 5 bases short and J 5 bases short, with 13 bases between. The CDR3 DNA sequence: TGTGCCAGTAGTCCCTCTCGGACAGATAATTCACCCCTCCACTTT. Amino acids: CASSPSRTDNSPLHF.

For the CDR3, the DNA is TGTGCCAGCAGCCACCCCGGCAGGGGTGAGACCCAGTACTTC. This encodes CASSHPGRGETQYF. The chain links TRBV7-3 to TRBJ2-5; weak D call: TRBD1 (6 bases). Trimming removed 5 bases at V and 5 bases at J, with 15 bases between. The CDR3 consists of 14 residues. The V gene's germline CDR1 is SGHTA and CDR2 FQGTGA.

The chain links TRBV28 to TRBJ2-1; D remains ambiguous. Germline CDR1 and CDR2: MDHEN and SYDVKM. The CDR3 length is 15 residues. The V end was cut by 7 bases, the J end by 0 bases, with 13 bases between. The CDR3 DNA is TGTGCCAGCACCGAACTCCTGAGCTCCTACAATGAGCAGTTCTTC. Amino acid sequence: CASTELLSSYNEQFF.

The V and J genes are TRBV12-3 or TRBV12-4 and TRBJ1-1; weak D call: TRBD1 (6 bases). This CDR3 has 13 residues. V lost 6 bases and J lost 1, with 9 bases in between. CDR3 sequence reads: CASRPGQNTEAFF. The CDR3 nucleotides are TGTGCCAGCAGACCGGGACAGAACACTGAAGCTTTCTTT.

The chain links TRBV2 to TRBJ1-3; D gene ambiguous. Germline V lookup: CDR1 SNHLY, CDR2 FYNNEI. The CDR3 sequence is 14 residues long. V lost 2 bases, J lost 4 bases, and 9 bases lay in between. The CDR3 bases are TGTGCCAGCAGTGAAATGGAGCGGGGAAACACCATATATTTT. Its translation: CASSEMERGNTIYF.

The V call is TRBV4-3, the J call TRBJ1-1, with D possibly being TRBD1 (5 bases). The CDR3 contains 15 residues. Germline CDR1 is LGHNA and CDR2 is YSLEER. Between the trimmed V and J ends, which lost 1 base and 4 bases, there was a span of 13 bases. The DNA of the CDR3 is TGCGCCAGCAGCCAAGTTTCAGGGCGGGGCACTGAAGCTTTCTTT. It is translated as CASSQVSGRGTEAFF.

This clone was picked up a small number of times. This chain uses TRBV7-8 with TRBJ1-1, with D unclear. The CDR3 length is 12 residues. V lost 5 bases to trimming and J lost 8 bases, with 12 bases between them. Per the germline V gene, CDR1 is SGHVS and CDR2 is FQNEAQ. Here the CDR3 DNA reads TGTGCCAGCAGCCCTGACCGGGGAGAAGCTTTCTTT. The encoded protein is CASSPDRGEAFF.

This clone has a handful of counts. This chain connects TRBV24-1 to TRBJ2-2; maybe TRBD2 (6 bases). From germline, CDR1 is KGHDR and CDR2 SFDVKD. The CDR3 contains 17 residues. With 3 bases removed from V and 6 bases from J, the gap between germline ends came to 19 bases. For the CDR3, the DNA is TGTGCCACCAGTGATGCGGGACGGGGGTTGTCCGCCGGGGAGCTGTTTTTT. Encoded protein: CATSDAGRGLSAGELFF.

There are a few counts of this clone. The CDR3 protein is CASSYGTESYEQYF. In DNA, the CDR3 is TGTGCCAGCAGTTACGGTACAGAATCCTACGAGCAGTACTTC. The chain links TRBV6-2 or TRBV6-3 to TRBJ2-7, with D unresolved. The CDR3 extends over 14 amino acids. The V gene lost 2 bases and the J gene lost 1 base, with 9 bases spanning the gap. Looked up from germline, CDR1 is MNHEY and CDR2 is SVGEGT.

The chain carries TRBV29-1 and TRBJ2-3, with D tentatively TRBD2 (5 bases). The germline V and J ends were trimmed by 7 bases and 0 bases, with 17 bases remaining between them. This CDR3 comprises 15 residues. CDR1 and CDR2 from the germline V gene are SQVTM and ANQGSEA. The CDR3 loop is CSGDVSGSSTDTQYF. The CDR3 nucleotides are TGCAGCGGCGACGTAAGCGGATCTAGCACAGATACGCAGTATTTT.

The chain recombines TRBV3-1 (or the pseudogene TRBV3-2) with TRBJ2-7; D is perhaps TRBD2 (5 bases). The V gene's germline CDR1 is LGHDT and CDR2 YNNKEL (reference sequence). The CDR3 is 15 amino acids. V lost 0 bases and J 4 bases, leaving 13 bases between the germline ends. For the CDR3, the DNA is TGTGCCAGCAGCCAAGAGGCGGTGGAGGCGTACGAGCAGTACTTC. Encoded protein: CASSQEAVEAYEQYF.

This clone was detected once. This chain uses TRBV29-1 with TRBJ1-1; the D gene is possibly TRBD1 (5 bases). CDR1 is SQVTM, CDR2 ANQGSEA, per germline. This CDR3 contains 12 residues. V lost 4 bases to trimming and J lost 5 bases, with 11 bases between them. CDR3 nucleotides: TGCAGCGTTGTTGGGGGGAGAACTGAAGCTTTCTTT. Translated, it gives CSVVGGRTEAFF.

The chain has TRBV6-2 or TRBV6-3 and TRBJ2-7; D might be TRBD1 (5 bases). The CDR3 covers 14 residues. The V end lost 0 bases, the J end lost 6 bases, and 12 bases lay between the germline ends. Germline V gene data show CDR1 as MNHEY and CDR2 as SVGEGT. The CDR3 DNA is TGTGCCAGCAGTTACTCAAGACAGTCTACCGAGCAGTACTTC. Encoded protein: CASSYSRQSTEQYF.

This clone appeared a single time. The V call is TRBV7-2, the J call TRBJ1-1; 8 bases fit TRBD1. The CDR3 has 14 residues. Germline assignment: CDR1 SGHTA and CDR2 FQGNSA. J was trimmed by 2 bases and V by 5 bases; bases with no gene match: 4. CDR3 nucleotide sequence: TGTGCCAGCAGCCTACAGGGGGGAAACACTGAAGCTTTCTTT. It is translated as CASSLQGGNTEAFF.

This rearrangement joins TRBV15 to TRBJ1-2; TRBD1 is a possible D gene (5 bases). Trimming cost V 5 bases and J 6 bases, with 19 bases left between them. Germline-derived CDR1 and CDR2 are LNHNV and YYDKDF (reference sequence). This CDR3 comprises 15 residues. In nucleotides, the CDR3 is TGTGCCACCAGCCTGACGCGACAGCACCTTGATGGCTACACCTTC. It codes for CATSLTRQHLDGYTF.

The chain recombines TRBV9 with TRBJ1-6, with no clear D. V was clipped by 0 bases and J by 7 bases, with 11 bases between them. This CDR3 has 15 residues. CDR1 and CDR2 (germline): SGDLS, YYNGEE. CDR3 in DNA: TGTGCCAGCAGCGTAGGTGGTCAGATCAATTCACCCCTCCACTTT. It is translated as CASSVGGQINSPLHF.

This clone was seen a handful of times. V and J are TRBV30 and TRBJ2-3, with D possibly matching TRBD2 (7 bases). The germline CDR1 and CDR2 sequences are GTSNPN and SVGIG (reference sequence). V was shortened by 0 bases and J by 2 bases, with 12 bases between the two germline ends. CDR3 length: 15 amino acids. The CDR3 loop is CAWSVAGADTDTQYF. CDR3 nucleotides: TGTGCCTGGAGTGTTGCGGGGGCCGACACAGATACGCAGTATTTT.

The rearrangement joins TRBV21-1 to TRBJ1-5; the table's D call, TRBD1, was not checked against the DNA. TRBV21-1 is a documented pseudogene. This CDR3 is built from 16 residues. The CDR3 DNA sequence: TGTGCCAGCAGCAAAAGCCGGGACAACCGGTATCAGCCCCAGCATTTT. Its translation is CASSKSRDNRYQPQHF.